These 16 T cell receptor beta chains originate from one sample sequenced in a study of T cells after yellow fever vaccination. In TCRdb, the 5' RACE reads were re-called with MiXCR into one record per CDR3 protein. The sample has some 220,000 distinct CDR3 sequences, around 3.1% seen once. Sequenced material: CD4+ T cells sorted from PBMCs, taken 10 days after the yellow fever booster vaccination. The source of these receptors is a man aged 18 to 35 who received the YFV17D yellow fever vaccine.

This clonotype showed up many times. The J gene is TRBJ2-1, the V gene TRBV4-1; 7 bases agree with TRBD2. This CDR3 has 16 amino acids. CDR1 and CDR2 (germline): MGHRA, YSYEKL. Germline trimming cut 1 base from V and 4 bases from J; bases unmatched to any gene: 7. The CDR3 spells CASSQATSGVYNEQFF. Written as DNA, the CDR3 is TGCGCCAGCAGCCAAGCTACCAGCGGGGTTTACAATGAGCAGTTCTTC.

This clonotype has just a few counts. The chain is built from TRBV6-2 or TRBV6-3 and TRBJ2-5; D is perhaps TRBD1 or TRBD2 (5 bases each). CDR1 and CDR2 (germline): MNHEY, SVGEGT. The CDR3 loop spans 13 amino acids. Trimming removed 5 bases from V and 5 bases from J, with 12 bases in between. CDR3 sequence reads: CASSGHGTETQYF. The CDR3 nucleotides read TGTGCCAGCAGTGGACACGGGACGGAGACCCAGTACTTC.

The sample holds many counts of this clonotype. The CDR3 coding sequence is TGTGCCACCAGCAGAGATCGGGGGGAAGGTTACGAGCAGTACTTC. It yields the protein CATSRDRGEGYEQYF. The chain recombines TRBV15 with TRBJ2-7; 7 nucleotides line up with TRBD2. J gave up 4 bases and V 0 bases, and 6 bases lay outside the gene matches. Germline values: CDR1 LNHNV, CDR2 YYDKDF (reference sequence). This CDR3 comprises 15 residues.

The genes are TRBV7-8 and TRBJ1-2, with 7 bases lining up with TRBD1. The trim removed 3 bases at V and 4 bases at J, leaving 5 bases unmatched. This CDR3 has 14 residues. Germline lookup yields CDR1 SGHVS and CDR2 FQNEAQ. The CDR3 protein is CASSLGTVPYGYTF. The CDR3 bases are TGTGCCAGCAGCTTGGGGACAGTCCCCTATGGCTACACCTTC. Using reference TRBV7-8 and TRBJ1-2 for the parts outside the CDR3, the full variable domain is GAGVSQSPRYKVAKRGQDVALRCDPISGHVSLFWYQQALGQGPEFLTYFQNEAQLDKSGLPSDRFFAERPEGSVSTLKIQRTQQEDSAVYLCASSLGTVPYGYTFGSGTRLTVV.

In its sample, this clonotype was seen many times. The chain recombines TRBV20-1 with TRBJ2-3; D is unclear. V dropped 6 bases and J dropped 1 base, with 14 bases sitting between them. CDR1 is DFQATT, CDR2 SNEGSKA, per germline (reference sequence). The CDR3 length is 14 residues. The CDR3 DNA sequence: TGCAGTGCAAACCCATCCAGGCGCACAGATACGCAGTATTTT. It encodes CSANPSRRTDTQYF.

This clonotype was seen a few times. This chain connects TRBV28 to TRBJ2-2; 8 bases are a match to TRBD2. This CDR3 is 15 amino acids long. Germline CDR1 reads MDHEN; CDR2 reads SYDVKM. The trim removed 3 bases at V and 6 bases at J, leaving 6 bases unmatched. CDR3 bases: TGTGCCAGCAGTTTCGGGACTAGTGGCCCCGGGGAGCTGTTTTTT. Protein sequence: CASSFGTSGPGELFF.

This clonotype has a count of ten or more. The chain couples TRBV5-4 to TRBJ2-2; maybe TRBD2 (5 bases). There are 13 residues in the CDR3. Trimming stripped 4 bases from V and 3 bases from J, with 7 bases between. Germline V CDR1 and CDR2: SGHNT, YYREEE (reference sequence). CDR3 region: CASSRDYTGELFF. CDR3 bases: TGTGCCAGCAGCCGGGATTACACCGGGGAGCTGTTTTTT.

This clonotype occurred many times. The chain uses TRBV5-1 and TRBJ2-7; the D gene could be TRBD1 or TRBD2 (5 bases each). Trimming removed 3 bases from V and 3 bases from J, with 13 bases in between. Germline CDR1 SGHRS, CDR2 YFSETQ. The length of the CDR3 is 14 residues. The CDR3 is CASSYGTYDYEQYF. As DNA, the CDR3 is TGCGCCAGCAGCTACGGGACGTACGACTACGAGCAGTACTTC. The whole variable domain, filled in from reference TRBV5-1 and TRBJ2-7, reads KAGVTQTPRYLIKTRGQQVTLSCSPISGHRSVSWYQQTPGQGLQFLFEYFSETQRNKGNFPGRFSGRQFSNSRSEMNVSTLELGDSALYLCASSYGTYDYEQYFGPGTRLTVT.

V usage is TRBV30 and J usage is TRBJ1-2, with unresolved D. The CDR3 sequence is 13 residues long. V lost 0 bases and J lost 6, with 11 bases in between. Germline CDR1 is GTSNPN and CDR2 is SVGIG (reference sequence). CDR3 coding DNA: TGTGCCTGGAGTGTAAACCCAAATAATGGCTACACCTTC. Translating gives CAWSVNPNNGYTF.

Many counts were recorded for this clonotype. The chain joins TRBV12-3 or TRBV12-4 to TRBJ1-2, with D possibly matching TRBD1 (5 bases). CDR3 size: 14 residues. V lost 2 bases to trimming and J lost 6 bases, with 13 bases between them. The CDR3 region is CASSLSGRANGYTF. CDR3 in DNA: TGTGCCAGCAGTTTATCCGGCAGGGCTAATGGCTACACCTTC.

The sample holds a few counts of this clonotype. The chain combines TRBV20-1 with TRBJ2-5; D might be TRBD1 or TRBD2, each matching 5 bases. The ends were cut back, 5 bases at V and 5 bases at J, with 18 bases in the middle. The germline V gene has CDR1 DFQATT and CDR2 SNEGSKA (reference sequence). The CDR3 totals 14 residues. CDR3 protein: CSARWRGTAETQYF. Here the CDR3 DNA reads TGCAGTGCTCGGTGGCGTGGGACGGCGGAGACCCAGTACTTC.

This clonotype was found many times. The rearrangement joins TRBV5-4 to TRBJ2-1; D is ambiguous. The CDR3 totals 15 residues. V lost 0 bases and J 5 bases, leaving 12 bases between the germline ends. The V gene's germline CDR1 is SGHNT and CDR2 YYREEE (reference sequence). This CDR3 reads CASSLGRPADNEQFF. Here the CDR3 DNA reads TGTGCCAGCAGCTTGGGACGGCCCGCTGACAATGAGCAGTTCTTC.

This clonotype was seen many times. The gene calls are TRBV24-1 and TRBJ2-7; tentative D call: TRBD1 (6 bases). The CDR3 has 13 residues. Germline V CDR1 and CDR2: KGHDR, SFDVKD. The V gene lost 9 bases and the J gene lost 5 bases, with 16 bases spanning the gap. CDR3 region: CATELVGQHEQYF. DNA for the CDR3: TGTGCCACCGAGCTAGTGGGACAACACGAGCAGTACTTC.

This clonotype was seen many times. The rearrangement links TRBV15 to TRBJ2-6; D is perhaps TRBD2 (6 bases). V lost 5 bases to trimming and J lost 0 bases, with 8 bases between them. The germline gives CDR1 LNHNV, CDR2 YYDKDF (reference sequence). The CDR3 is 15 amino acids. The DNA of the CDR3 is TGTGCCACCAGCCCCGGGGGCTCTGGGGCCAACGTCCTGACTTTC. Amino acids: CATSPGGSGANVLTF.

This clonotype was recorded at least ten times. The J gene is TRBJ2-4, the V gene TRBV5-5; no clear D. The CDR3 sequence is 14 residues long. With 3 bases removed from V and 6 bases from J, the gap between germline ends came to 13 bases. The germline gives CDR1 SGHKS, CDR2 YYEKEE (reference sequence). The CDR3 nucleotides are TGTGCCAGCAGCTCCGACCCGGCTGGAAACATTCAGTACTTC. It codes for CASSSDPAGNIQYF.

In its sample, this clonotype was seen many times. The chain uses TRBV27 and TRBJ1-1; 9 positions agree with TRBD1. V was pared by 8 bases and J by 5 bases, with 6 bases of the junction left unmatched. The CDR3 extends over 13 amino acids. Germline assignment: CDR1 MNHEY and CDR2 SMNVEV (reference sequence). In nucleotides, the CDR3 is TGTGCCAGCCGGGGGACAGGGAAGACTGAAGCTTTCTTT. It encodes CASRGTGKTEAFF.